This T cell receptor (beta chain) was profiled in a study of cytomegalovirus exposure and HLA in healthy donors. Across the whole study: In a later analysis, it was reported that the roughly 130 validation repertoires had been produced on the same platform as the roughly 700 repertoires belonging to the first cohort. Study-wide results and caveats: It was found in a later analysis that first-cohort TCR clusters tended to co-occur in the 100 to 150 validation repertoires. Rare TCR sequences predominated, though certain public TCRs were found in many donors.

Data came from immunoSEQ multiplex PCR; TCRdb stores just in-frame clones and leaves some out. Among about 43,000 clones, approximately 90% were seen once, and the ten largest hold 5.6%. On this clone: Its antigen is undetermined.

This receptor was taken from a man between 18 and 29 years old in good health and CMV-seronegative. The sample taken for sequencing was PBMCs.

The DNA of the CDR3 is TGTGCCAGCAGCTTGCTCCTCGGGACTTTAGTTATCTCCGAGCAGTACTTC. This gives the protein CASSLLLGTLVISEQYF. V and J are TRBV5-6 and TRBJ2-7, with D possibly TRBD2 on 6 matching bases. This CDR3 region has 17 residues. Between the trimmed V and J ends, which lost 1 base and 6 bases, there was a span of 23 bases. Germline values: CDR1 SGHDT, CDR2 YYEEEE.